Sequencing of this T cell receptor beta chain was carried out in a study of blood T cell repertoires in COVID-19. Looking at the study overall: Samples taken during acute and convalescent COVID-19 were collected in the United States, Italy and Spain.

The CDR3 is 10 residues long. Germline V gives CDR1 LNHNV, CDR2 YYDKDF (reference sequence). Trimming shortened V by 11 bases and J by 16 bases, and 18 bases separated the two germline ends. Participants were aged roughly 18 to 89 years, lived in 24 US areas, and enrolled virtually. The study counted Cohort 3 donors as recovered given two negative PCRs, clearance, or symptom resolution. Authors' analysis steps: Amplification of reference gene primers provided the estimated nucleated cell counts. The repertoire was sequenced with immunoSEQ multiplex PCR; TCRdb's copy has only in-frame clones and lacks some. V and J calls and clone size are as listed in that table; D and trimming were resolved from the DNA. Of some 420,000 clones detected, 80% to 90% appear once; the ten largest clones hold roughly 1.1%.

This sequence originates from a man younger than 45 who had recovered from COVID-19. The chain has TRBV15 and TRBJ2-1; D not resolved. The sample comprised PBMCs or T cells enriched from blood (not recorded which). The CDR3, as DNA: TGTGCCCCCTGGCCCCTCCGTTGTTTCTTC. This sequence encodes CAPWPLRCFF.